The clone carrying this T cell receptor beta chain was detected only a few times. The antigen is unknown. Every donor was a healthy person donating bone marrow. From germline, CDR1 is MDHEN and CDR2 SYDVKM. The CDR3 runs to 14 residues. Germline trimming cut 6 bases from V and 5 bases from J; bases unmatched to any gene: 7. PCR primers comprised 60 Vbeta and 13 Jbeta primers. Some clones are missing from TCRdb's copy, which holds only in-frame ones; the method was immunoSEQ multiplex PCR. This sample has 140,000 to 150,000 clones, with approximately 80% found just once. These data originate in a study of cytomegalovirus exposure and HLA in healthy donors. The study's findings and limits: A later analysis found common viral pathogens apparently linked to several of the most significant clusters. Fewer N-insertions than the 666-donor mean were reportedly shown by an Asian-associated ancestry cluster in a later analysis. Immune exposure information comprised only CMV serostatus.

This TCR was recovered from a woman in her thirties or forties in good health and CMV-seropositive. The sequencing sample was made of PBMCs. This rearrangement joins TRBV28 to TRBJ1-2; 9 bases are a match to TRBD1. For the CDR3, the DNA is TGTGCCAGCAGCCGGACAGGGGTCGAATATGGCTACACCTTC. Encoded protein: CASSRTGVEYGYTF.